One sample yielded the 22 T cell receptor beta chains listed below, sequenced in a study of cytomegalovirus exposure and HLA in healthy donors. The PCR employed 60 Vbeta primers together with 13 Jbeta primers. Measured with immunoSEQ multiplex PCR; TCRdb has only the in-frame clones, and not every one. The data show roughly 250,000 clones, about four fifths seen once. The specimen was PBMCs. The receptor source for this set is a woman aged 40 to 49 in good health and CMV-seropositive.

The DNA of the CDR3 is TGTGCCGGCCGGGACAGGGGGCGCAACACTGAAGCTTTCTTT. Amino acids: CAGRDRGRNTEAFF. The rearrangement links TRBV28 to TRBJ1-1, with 12 bases that match TRBD1. The CDR3 covers 14 residues. Germline-derived CDR1 and CDR2 are MDHEN and SYDVKM. Trimming cost V 11 bases and J 2 bases; bases outside gene matches: 6.

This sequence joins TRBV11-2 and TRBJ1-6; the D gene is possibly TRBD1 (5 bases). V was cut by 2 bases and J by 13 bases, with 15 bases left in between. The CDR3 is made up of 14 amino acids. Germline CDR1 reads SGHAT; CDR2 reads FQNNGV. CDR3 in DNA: TGTGCCAGCAGCTTATGGGTGGCCCCAGGGCCCCTCCACTTT. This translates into CASSLWVAPGPLHF.

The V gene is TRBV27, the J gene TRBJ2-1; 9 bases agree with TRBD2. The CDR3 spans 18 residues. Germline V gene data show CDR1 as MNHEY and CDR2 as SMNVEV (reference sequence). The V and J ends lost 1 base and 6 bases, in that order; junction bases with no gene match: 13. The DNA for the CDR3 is TGTGCCAGCAGTTTATTCGGTGGTGTGACTAGCGGTCCCAATGAGCAGTTCTTC. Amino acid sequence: CASSLFGGVTSGPNEQFF.

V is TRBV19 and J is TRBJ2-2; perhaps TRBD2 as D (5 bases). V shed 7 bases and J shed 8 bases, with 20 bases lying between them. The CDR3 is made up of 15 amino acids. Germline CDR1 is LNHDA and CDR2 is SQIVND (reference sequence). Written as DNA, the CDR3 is TGTGCCAGTACCACATCTGCCAGGAGGAGTGGGGAGCTGTTTTTT. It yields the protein CASTTSARRSGELFF.

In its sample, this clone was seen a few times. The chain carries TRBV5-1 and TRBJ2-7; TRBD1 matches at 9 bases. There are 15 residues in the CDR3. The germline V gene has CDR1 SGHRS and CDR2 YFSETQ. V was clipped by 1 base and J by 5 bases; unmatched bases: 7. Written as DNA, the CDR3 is TGCGCCAGCAGCTTGCTGTGGACAGGGGACCACGAGCAGTACTTC. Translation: CASSLLWTGDHEQYF.

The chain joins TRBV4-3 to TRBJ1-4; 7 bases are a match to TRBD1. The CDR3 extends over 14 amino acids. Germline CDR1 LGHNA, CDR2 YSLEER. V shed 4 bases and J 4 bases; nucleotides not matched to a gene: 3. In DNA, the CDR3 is TGCGCCAGCAGCCCGACAGGGTATAATGAAAAACTGTTTTTT. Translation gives CASSPTGYNEKLFF.

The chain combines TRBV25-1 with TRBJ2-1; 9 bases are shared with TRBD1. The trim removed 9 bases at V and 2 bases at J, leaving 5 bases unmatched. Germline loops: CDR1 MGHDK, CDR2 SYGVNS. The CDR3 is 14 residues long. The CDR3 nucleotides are TGTGCCAGTTCAGGGACAGGGCCCTACAATGAGCAGTTCTTC. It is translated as CASSGTGPYNEQFF.

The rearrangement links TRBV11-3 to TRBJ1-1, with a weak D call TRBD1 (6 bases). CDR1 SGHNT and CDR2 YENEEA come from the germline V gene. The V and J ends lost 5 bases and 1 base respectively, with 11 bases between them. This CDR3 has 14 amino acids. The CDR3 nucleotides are TGTGCCAGCAGCCGCGGACAGAGGAACACTGAAGCTTTCTTT. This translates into CASSRGQRNTEAFF.

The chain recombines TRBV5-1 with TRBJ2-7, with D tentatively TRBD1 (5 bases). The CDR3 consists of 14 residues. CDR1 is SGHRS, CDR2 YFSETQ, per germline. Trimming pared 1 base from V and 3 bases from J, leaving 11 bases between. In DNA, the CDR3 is TGCGCCAGCAGCTTGACAGGTTATGTCTACGAGCAGTACTTC. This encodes CASSLTGYVYEQYF.

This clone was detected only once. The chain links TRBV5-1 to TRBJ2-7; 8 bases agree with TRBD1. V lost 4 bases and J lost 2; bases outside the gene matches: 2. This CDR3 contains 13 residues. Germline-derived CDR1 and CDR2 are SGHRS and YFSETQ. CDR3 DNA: TGCGCCAGCAGCGAGGACAGGGCCTACGAGCAGTACTTC. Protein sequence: CASSEDRAYEQYF.

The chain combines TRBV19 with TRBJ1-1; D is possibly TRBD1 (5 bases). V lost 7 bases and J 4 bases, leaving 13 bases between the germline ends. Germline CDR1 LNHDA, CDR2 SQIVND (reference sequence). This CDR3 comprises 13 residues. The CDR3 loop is CASNPGGGTEAFF. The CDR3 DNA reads TGTGCCAGTAACCCGGGGGGGGGCACTGAAGCTTTCTTT.

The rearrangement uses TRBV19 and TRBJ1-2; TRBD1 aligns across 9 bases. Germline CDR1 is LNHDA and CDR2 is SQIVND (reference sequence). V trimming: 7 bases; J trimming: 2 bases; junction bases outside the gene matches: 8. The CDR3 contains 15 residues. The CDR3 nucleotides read TGTGCCAGTAACAACCGAGGACAGGGGAACTATGGCTACACCTTC. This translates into CASNNRGQGNYGYTF.

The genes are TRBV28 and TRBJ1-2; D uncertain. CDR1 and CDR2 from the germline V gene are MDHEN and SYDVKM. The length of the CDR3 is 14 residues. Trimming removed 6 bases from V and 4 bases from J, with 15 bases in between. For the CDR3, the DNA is TGTGCCAGCAGCCCCCAAGTGTATAGCTATGGCTACACCTTC. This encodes CASSPQVYSYGYTF.

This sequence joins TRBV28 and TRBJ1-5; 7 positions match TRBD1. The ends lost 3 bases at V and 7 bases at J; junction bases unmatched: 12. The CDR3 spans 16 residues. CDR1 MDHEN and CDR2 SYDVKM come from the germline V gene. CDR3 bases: TGTGCCAGCAGTTTCAGGGGATCAGGGGGTGGACAGCCCCAGCATTTT. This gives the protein CASSFRGSGGGQPQHF.

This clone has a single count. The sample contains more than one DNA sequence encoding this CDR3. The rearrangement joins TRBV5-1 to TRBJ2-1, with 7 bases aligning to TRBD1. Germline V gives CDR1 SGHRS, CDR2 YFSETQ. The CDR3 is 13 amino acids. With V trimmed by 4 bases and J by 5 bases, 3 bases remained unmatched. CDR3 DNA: TGCGCCAGCAGCCTAGGGACAGACAATGAGCAGTTCTTC. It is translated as CASSLGTDNEQFF.

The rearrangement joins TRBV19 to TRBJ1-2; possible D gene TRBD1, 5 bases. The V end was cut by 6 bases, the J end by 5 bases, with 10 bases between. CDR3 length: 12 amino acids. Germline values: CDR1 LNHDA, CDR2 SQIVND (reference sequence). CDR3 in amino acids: CASSTRVYGYTF. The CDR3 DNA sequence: TGTGCCAGTAGCACCAGGGTTTATGGCTACACCTTC.

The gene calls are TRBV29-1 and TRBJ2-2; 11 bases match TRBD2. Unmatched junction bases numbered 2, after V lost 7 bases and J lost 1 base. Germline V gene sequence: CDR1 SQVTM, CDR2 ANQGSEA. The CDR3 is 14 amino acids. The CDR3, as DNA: TGCAGCGGAACTAGCGGGGGGAACACCGGGGAGCTGTTTTTT. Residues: CSGTSGGNTGELFF.

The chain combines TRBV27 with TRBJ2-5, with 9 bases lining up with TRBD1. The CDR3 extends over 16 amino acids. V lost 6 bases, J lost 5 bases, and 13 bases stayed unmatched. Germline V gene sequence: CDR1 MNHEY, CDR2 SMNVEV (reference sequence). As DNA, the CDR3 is TGTGCCAGCAGATCCCGCAAAGGACAGGGGAGGGAGACCCAGTACTTC. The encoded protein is CASRSRKGQGRETQYF.

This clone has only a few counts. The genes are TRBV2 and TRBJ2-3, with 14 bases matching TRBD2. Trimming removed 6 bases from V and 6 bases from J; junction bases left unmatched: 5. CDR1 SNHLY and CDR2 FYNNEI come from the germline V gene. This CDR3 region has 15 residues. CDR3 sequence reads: CASRGLAGASDTQYF. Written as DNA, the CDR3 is TGTGCCAGCAGGGGACTAGCGGGAGCATCGGATACGCAGTATTTT.

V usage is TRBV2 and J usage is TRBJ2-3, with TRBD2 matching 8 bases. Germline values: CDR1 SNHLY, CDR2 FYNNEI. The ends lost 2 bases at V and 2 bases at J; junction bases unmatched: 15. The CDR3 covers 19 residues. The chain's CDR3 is CASSERYRVLAVNTDTQYF. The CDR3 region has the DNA TGTGCCAGCAGTGAAAGATATAGGGTACTAGCGGTGAACACAGATACGCAGTATTTT.

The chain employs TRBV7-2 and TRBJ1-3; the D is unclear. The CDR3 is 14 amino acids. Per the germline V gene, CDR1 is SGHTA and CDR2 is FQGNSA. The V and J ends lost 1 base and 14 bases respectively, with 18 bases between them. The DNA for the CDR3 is TGTGCCAGCAGCTTAGAGGCCACGGGCAGGACTCTATATTTT. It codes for CASSLEATGRTLYF. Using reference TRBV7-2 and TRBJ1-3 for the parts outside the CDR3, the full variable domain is GAGVSQSPSNKVTEKGKDVELRCDPISGHTALYWYRQSLGQGLEFLIYFQGNSAPDKSGLPSDRFSAERTGGSVSTLTIQRTQQEDSAVYLCASSLEATGRTLYFGEGSWLTVV.

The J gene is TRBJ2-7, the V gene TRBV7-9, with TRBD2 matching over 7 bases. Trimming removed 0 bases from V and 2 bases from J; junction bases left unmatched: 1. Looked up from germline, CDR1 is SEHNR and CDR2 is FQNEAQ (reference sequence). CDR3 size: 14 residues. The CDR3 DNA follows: TGTGCCAGCAGCTTAGCAGCGGGACCCTACGAGCAGTACTTC. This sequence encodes CASSLAAGPYEQYF.